Each of the 16 T cell receptor beta chains below was sequenced from the same sample in a study of shared clonotypes between healthy human individuals. Generated by immunoSEQ multiplex PCR, the TCRdb table keeps only in-frame clones and is missing some. The sample consists of more than 550,000 clones, around 77% of them appearing once. The specimen was memory CD4+ T cells sorted from blood. The subset denotes: CD45RA-negative fraction. The receptor source for this set is a woman under 40 in good health.

This clone was found a few times. The V and J genes are TRBV10-3 and TRBJ2-3, with 7 bases that match TRBD2. The ends lost 4 bases at V and 2 bases at J; junction bases unmatched: 9. The CDR3 spans 16 residues. Germline loops: CDR1 ENHRY, CDR2 SYGVKD. The CDR3 loop reads CAISVHPAGSTDTQYF. The CDR3 DNA sequence: TGTGCCATCAGTGTCCACCCAGCGGGGTCCACAGATACGCAGTATTTT.

CDR3 nucleotides: TGTGCCAGCAGTTGGACAGGGCGTAACTATGGCTACACCTTC. Translating it yields CASSWTGRNYGYTF. The chain employs TRBV28 and TRBJ1-2, with 8 bases identical to TRBD1. The CDR3 runs to 14 residues. V was clipped by 4 bases and J by 1 base; unmatched bases: 2. The germline V gene has CDR1 MDHEN and CDR2 SYDVKM.

The chain links TRBV18 to TRBJ2-1; D ambiguous. V lost 2 bases and J lost 6, with 14 bases in between. The germline gives CDR1 KGHSH, CDR2 LQKENI. There are 15 residues in the CDR3. The CDR3 sequence: CASSPFLETGNEQFF. DNA of the CDR3: TGTGCCAGCTCACCATTTCTGGAGACGGGCAATGAGCAGTTCTTC.

The V call is TRBV15, the J call TRBJ2-1, with D perhaps TRBD2 (6 bases). Trimming took 8 bases from V and 3 from J, leaving 14 bases between them. Germline V gene sequence: CDR1 LNHNV, CDR2 YYDKDF (reference sequence). This CDR3 has 14 residues. For the CDR3, the DNA is TGTGCCACCTCAAGCGGGTTCAACTACAATGAGCAGTTCTTC. Amino acids: CATSSGFNYNEQFF.

The chain combines TRBV29-1 with TRBJ1-1, with D unresolved. In germline, CDR1 is SQVTM, CDR2 ANQGSEA. The CDR3 is 11 amino acids. Trimming shortened V by 4 bases and J by 5 bases, and 8 bases separated the two germline ends. In nucleotides, the CDR3 is TGCAGCGTTGGGTCTGTAACTGAAGCTTTCTTT. Translation: CSVGSVTEAFF.

This clone was observed a few times. This chain uses TRBV7-7 with TRBJ2-1; D is ambiguous. CDR1 is SSHAT and CDR2 is FNYEAQ in the germline V gene (reference sequence). V lost 4 bases, J lost 0 bases, and 4 bases lay in between. This CDR3 has 13 amino acids. The CDR3 loop is CASSSSSYNEQFF. For the CDR3, the DNA is TGTGCCAGCAGCTCGAGCTCCTACAATGAGCAGTTCTTC.

Only a few counts were recorded for this clone. V is TRBV20-1 and J is TRBJ1-1; D possibly corresponds to TRBD1 (5 bases). This CDR3 has 9 residues. Per the germline V gene, CDR1 is DFQATT and CDR2 is SNEGSKA (reference sequence). The CDR3 sequence is CRGVAEAFF. The DNA of the CDR3 is TGCAGGGGGGTGGCTGAAGCTTTCTTT.

This clone was detected a few times. CDR3 protein: CASSKDRSSYEQYF. The CDR3 region has the DNA TGTGCCAGTAGTAAGGACCGGAGCTCCTACGAGCAGTACTTC. The V gene is TRBV19, the J gene TRBJ2-7, with D hard to call. CDR1 is LNHDA, CDR2 SQIVND, per germline (reference sequence). This CDR3 region has 14 residues. The V end was cut by 4 bases, the J end by 0 bases, with 10 bases between.

This chain links TRBV2 with TRBJ2-2, with 7 bases identical to TRBD1. V lost 7 bases to trimming and J lost 8 bases; unmatched junction nucleotides: 10. CDR1 and CDR2 from the germline V gene are SNHLY and FYNNEI. This CDR3 contains 14 residues. The CDR3 nucleotides are TGTGCCAGCAACCCGACAGGGTCAAGGGGGGAGCTGTTTTTT. This codes for CASNPTGSRGELFF.

V and J are TRBV28 and TRBJ1-1; 7 bases are a match to TRBD1. CDR1 MDHEN and CDR2 SYDVKM come from the germline V gene. V gave up 3 bases and J gave up 1 base; unmatched junction bases: 5. This CDR3 is built from 15 residues. The CDR3 DNA reads as TGTGCCAGCAGTTTGGTGCAGGGGGGGAACACTGAAGCTTTCTTT. Translation gives CASSLVQGGNTEAFF.

The rearrangement joins TRBV28 to TRBJ1-1, with no clear D. Germline-derived CDR1 and CDR2 are MDHEN and SYDVKM. The V end lost 1 base, the J end lost 11 bases, and 8 bases lay between the germline ends. The CDR3 is 11 residues long. The CDR3 region has the DNA TGTGCCAGCAGTTTATCCCATCCGGCTTTCTTT. Protein sequence: CASSLSHPAFF.

The chain links TRBV29-1 to TRBJ2-5; a weak D match, TRBD1 (7 bases). CDR1 and CDR2 from the germline V gene are SQVTM and ANQGSEA. The CDR3 loop spans 15 amino acids. V was cut by 6 bases and J by 1 base, with 18 bases left in between. The CDR3 nucleotides are TGCAGCGTGAAATGGGGGGACAGCACCCAAGAGACCCAGTACTTC. This codes for CSVKWGDSTQETQYF.

The rearrangement links TRBV5-4 to TRBJ2-5; D tentatively fits TRBD1 or TRBD2 (6 bases each). Per germline, CDR1 SGHNT and CDR2 YYREEE (reference sequence). Trimming cost V 3 bases and J 4 bases, with 13 bases left between them. The CDR3 length is 14 residues. The CDR3: CASSSYGGGETQYF. DNA of the CDR3: TGTGCCAGCAGCTCGTACGGGGGCGGAGAGACCCAGTACTTC.

The genes are TRBV6-5 and TRBJ2-6; D gene unclear. The length of the CDR3 is 13 residues. Trimming took off 7 bases at V and 2 bases at J, with 6 bases between the two ends. The germline gives CDR1 MNHEY, CDR2 SVGAGI. The CDR3 bases are TGTGCCAGCAAAGGGACTGGGGCCAACGTCCTGACTTTC. Translated: CASKGTGANVLTF.

This sequence joins TRBV4-1 and TRBJ1-3; D may be TRBD1 (6 bases). The CDR3 covers 14 residues. V was pared by 5 bases and J by 7 bases, with 15 bases between. Germline V gene sequence: CDR1 MGHRA, CDR2 YSYEKL. The CDR3: CASSSPAGANTIYF. The DNA for the CDR3 is TGCGCCAGCAGCTCCCCTGCAGGGGCGAACACCATATATTTT.

The V gene is TRBV30, the J gene TRBJ1-6, with D tentatively TRBD1 (5 bases). V shed 1 base and J shed 13 bases, with 11 bases lying between them. This CDR3 has 12 residues. Germline V gene sequence: CDR1 GTSNPN, CDR2 SVGIG (reference sequence). CDR3: CAWSGGERPLHF. CDR3 in DNA: TGTGCCTGGAGTGGGGGGGAACGGCCCCTCCACTTT.